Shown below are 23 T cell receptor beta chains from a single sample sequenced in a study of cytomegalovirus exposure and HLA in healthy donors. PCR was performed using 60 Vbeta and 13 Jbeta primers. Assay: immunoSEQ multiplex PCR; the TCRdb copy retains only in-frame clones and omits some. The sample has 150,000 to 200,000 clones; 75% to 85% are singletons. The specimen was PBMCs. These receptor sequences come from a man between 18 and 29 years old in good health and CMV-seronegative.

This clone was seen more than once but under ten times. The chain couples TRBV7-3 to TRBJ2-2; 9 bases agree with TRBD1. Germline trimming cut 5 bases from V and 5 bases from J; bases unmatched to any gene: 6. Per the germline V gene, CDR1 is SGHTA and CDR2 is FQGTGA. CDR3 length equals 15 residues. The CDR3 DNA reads TGTGCCAGCAGCCCCGGACAGGGGACAACCGGGGAGCTGTTTTTT. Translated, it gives CASSPGQGTTGELFF. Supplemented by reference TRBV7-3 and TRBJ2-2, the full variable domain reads GAGVSQTPSNKVTEKGKYVELRCDPISGHTALYWYRQSLGQGPEFLIYFQGTGAADDSGLPNDRFFAVRPEGSVSTLKIQRTERGDSAVYLCASSPGQGTTGELFFGEGSRLTVL.

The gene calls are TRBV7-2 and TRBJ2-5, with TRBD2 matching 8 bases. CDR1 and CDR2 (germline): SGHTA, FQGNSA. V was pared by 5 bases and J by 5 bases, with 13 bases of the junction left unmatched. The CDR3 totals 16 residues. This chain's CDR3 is CASSTGGGLAGETQYF. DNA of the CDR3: TGTGCCAGCAGCACCGGGGGCGGACTAGCTGGTGAGACCCAGTACTTC.

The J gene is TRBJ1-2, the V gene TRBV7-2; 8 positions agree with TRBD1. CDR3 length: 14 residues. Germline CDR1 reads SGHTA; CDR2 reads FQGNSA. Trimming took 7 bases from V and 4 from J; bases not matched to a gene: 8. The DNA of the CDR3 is TGTGCCAGCACAGCAGGGGGCAGGTTCTATGGCTACACCTTC. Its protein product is CASTAGGRFYGYTF.

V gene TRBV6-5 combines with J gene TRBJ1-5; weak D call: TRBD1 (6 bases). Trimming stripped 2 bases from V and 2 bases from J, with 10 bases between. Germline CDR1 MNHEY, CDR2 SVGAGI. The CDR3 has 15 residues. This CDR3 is CASSYDSGGNQPQHF. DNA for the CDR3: TGTGCCAGCAGTTACGATTCAGGGGGCAATCAGCCCCAGCATTTT.

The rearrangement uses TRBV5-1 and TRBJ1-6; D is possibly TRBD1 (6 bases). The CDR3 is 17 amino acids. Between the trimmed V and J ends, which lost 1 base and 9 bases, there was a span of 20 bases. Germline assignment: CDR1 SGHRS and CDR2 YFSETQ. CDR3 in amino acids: CASSLRGAGALSSPLHF. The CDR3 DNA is TGCGCCAGCAGCTTGCGGGGGGCAGGGGCACTAAGTTCACCCCTCCACTTT.

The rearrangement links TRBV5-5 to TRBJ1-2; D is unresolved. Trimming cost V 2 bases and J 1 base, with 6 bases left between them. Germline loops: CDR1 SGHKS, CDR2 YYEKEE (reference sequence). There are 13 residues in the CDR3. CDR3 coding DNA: TGTGCCAGCAGCTTAAGGAGTAACTATGGCTACACCTTC. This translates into CASSLRSNYGYTF.

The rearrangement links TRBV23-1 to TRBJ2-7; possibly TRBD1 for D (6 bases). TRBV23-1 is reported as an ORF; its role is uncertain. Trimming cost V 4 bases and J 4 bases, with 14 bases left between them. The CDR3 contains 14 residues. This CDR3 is CASSPFHRAYEQYF. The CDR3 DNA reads TGCGCCAGCAGTCCATTCCACAGGGCTTACGAGCAGTACTTC.

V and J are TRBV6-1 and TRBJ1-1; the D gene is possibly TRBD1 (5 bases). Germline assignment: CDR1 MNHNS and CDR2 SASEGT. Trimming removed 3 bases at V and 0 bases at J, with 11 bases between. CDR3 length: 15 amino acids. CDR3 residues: CASSDAGPMNTEAFF. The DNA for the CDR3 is TGTGCCAGCAGTGACGCGGGACCCATGAACACTGAAGCTTTCTTT.

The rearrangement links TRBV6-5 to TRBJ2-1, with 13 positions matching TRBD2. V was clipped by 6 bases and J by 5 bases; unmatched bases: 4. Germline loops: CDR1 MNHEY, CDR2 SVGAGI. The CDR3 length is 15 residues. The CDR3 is CASRRTSGGNNEQFF. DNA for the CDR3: TGTGCCAGCAGAAGGACTAGCGGGGGAAACAATGAGCAGTTCTTC.

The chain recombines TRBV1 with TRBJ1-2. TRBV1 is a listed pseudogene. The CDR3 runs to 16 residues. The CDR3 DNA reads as TGCACCAGCAGCCCCTCCTGCGGGAGTTTATTTTATGGCTACACCTTC. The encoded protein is CTSSPSCGSLFYGYTF.

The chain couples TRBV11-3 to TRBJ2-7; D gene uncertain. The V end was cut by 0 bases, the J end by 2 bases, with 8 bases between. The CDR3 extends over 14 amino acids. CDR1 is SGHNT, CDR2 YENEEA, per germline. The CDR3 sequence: CASSLDSLAYEQYF. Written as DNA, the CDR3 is TGTGCCAGCAGCTTAGACTCTCTTGCCTACGAGCAGTACTTC.

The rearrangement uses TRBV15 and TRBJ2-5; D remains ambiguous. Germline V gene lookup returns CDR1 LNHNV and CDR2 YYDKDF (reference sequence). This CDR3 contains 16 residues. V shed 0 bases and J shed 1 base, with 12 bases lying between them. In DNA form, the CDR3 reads TGTGCCACCAGCAGAGATGATGGAGCCCTCCAAGAGACCCAGTACTTC. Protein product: CATSRDDGALQETQYF.

CDR3 DNA sequence: TGTGCCAGCACCCGAGAGAGCTCCTACAATGAGCAGTTCTTC. This gives the protein CASTRESSYNEQFF. The chain employs TRBV7-2 and TRBJ2-1; unclear D gene. CDR1 and CDR2 from the germline V gene are SGHTA and FQGNSA. Trimming took 7 bases from V and 0 from J, leaving 10 bases between them. The CDR3 consists of 14 residues.

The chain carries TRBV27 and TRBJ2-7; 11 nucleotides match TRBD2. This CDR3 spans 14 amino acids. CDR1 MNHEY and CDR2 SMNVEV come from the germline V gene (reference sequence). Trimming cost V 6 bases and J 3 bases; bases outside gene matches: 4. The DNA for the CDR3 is TGTGCCAGCAGCCTGACTAGCGGGATCTACGAGCAGTACTTC. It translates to CASSLTSGIYEQYF.

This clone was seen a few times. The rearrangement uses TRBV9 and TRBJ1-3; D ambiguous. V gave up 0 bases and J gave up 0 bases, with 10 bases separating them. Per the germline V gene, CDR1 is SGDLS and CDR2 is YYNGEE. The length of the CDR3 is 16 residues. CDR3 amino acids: CASSVDSTNSGNTIYF. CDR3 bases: TGTGCCAGCAGCGTAGACTCCACCAACTCTGGAAACACCATATATTTT.

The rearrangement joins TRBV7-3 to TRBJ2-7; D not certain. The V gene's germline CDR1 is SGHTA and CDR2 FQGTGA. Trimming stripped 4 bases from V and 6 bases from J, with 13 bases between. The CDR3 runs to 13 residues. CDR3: CASSSYYPSEQYF. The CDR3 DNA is TGTGCCAGCAGCTCCTATTACCCTTCCGAGCAGTACTTC.

CDR3 in DNA: TGTGCCAGCAGCGTAAGGGGTGGTGCAACTAATGAAAAACTGTTTTTT. Translated: CASSVRGGATNEKLFF. The rearrangement links TRBV21-1 to TRBJ1-4; the table calls TRBD1, which could not be checked here. TRBV21-1 is flagged as a pseudogene. The CDR3 is 16 residues long.

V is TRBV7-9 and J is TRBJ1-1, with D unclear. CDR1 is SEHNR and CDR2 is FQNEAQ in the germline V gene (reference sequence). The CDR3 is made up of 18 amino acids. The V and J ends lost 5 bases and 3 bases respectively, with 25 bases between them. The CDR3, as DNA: TGTGCCAGCAGCCCCCTTGCGGGAAAAGGGTACGCGGACACTGAAGCTTTCTTT. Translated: CASSPLAGKGYADTEAFF.

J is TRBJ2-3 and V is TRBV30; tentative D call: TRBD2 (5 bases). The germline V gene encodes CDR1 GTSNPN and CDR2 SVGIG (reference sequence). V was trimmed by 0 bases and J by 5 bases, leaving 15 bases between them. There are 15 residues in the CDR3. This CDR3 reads CAWSVEWEKGDTQYF. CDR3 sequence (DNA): TGTGCCTGGAGTGTGGAGTGGGAGAAGGGAGATACGCAGTATTTT.

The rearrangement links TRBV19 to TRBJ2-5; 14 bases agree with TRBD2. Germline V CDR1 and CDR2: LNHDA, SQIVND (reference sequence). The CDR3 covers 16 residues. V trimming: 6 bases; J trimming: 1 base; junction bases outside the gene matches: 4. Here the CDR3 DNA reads TGTGCCAGTAGCCGACTAGCGGGAGGGGGCCAAGAGACCCAGTACTTC. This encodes CASSRLAGGGQETQYF.

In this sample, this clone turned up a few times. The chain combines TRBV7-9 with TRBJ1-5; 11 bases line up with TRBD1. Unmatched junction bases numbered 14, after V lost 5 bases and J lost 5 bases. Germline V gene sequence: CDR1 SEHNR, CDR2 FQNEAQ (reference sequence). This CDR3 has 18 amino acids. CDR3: CASSLGQGASALDQPQHF. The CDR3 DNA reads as TGTGCCAGCAGCCTCGGACAGGGGGCGTCAGCGTTAGATCAGCCCCAGCATTTT.

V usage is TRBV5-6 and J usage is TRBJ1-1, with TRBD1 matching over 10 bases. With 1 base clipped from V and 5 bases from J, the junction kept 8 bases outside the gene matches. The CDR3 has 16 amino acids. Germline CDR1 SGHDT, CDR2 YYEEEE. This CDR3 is CASSLKGTGVATEAFF. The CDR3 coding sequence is TGTGCCAGCAGCTTGAAGGGGACAGGGGTAGCGACTGAAGCTTTCTTT.

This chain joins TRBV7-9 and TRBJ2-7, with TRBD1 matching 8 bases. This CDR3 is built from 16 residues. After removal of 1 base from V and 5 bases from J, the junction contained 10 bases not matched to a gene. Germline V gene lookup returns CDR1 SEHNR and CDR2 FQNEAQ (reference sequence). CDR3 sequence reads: CASSLGGTGLFHEQYF. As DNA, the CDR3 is TGTGCCAGCAGCTTAGGCGGGACAGGTTTGTTCCACGAGCAGTACTTC.